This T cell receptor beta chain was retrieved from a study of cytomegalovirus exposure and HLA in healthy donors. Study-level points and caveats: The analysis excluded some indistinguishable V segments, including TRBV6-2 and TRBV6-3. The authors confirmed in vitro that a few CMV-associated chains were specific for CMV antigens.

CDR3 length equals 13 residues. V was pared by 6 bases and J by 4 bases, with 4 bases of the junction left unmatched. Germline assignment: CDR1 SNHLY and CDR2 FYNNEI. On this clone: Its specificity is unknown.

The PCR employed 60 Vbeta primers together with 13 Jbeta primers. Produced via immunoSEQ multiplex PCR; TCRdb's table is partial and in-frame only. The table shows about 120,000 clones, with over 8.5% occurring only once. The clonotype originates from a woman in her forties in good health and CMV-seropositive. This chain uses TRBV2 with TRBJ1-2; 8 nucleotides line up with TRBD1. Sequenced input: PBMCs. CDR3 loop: CASSGQGSYGYTF. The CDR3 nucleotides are TGTGCCAGCAGCGGACAGGGATCCTATGGCTACACCTTC.